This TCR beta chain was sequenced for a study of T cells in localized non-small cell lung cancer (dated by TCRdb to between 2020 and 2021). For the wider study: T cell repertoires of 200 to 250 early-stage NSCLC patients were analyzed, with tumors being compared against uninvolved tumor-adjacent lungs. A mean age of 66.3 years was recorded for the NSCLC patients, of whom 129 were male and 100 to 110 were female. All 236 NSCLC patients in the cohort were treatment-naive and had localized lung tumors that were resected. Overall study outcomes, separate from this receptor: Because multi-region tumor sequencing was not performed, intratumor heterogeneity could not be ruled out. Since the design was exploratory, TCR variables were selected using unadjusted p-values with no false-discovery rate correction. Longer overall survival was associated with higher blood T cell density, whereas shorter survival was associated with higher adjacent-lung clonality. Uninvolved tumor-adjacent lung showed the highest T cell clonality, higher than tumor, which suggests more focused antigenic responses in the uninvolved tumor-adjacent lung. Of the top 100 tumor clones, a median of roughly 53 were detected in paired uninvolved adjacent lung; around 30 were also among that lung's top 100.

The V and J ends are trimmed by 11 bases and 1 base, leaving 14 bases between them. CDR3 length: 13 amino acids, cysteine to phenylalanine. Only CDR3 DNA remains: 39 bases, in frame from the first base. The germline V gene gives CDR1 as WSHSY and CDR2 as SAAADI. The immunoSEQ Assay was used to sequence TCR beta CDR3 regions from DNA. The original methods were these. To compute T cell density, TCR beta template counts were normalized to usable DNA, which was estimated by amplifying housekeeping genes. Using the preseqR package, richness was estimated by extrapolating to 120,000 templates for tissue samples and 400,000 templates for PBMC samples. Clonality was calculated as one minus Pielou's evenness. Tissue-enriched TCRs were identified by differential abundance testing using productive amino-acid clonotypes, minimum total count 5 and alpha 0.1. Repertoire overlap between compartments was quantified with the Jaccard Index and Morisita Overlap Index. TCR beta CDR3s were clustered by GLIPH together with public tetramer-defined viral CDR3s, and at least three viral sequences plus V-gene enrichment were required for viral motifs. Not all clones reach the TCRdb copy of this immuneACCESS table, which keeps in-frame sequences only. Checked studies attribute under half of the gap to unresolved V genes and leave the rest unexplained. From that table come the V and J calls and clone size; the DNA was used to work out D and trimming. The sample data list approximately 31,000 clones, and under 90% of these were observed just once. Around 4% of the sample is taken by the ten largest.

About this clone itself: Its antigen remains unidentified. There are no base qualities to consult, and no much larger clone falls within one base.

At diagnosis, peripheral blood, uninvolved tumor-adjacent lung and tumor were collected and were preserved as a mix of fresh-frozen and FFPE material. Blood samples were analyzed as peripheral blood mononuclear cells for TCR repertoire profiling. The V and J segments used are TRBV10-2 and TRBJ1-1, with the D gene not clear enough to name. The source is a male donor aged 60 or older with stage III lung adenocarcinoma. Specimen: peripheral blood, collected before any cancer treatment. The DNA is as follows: TGCGCCTCTCTGGTCCAAGCGAACACTGAAGCTTTCTTT. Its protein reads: CASLVQANTEAFF.